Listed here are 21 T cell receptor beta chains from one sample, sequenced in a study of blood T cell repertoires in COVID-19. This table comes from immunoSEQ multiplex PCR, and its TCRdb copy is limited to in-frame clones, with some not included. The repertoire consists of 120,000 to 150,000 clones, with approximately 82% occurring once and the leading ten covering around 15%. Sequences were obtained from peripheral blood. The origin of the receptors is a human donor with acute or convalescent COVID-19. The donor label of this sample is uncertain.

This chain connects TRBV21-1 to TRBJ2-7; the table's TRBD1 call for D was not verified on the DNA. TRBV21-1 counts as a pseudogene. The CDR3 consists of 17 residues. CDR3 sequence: CASSKGGQGPGSYEQYF. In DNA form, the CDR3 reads TGTGCCAGCAGCAAGGGCGGACAGGGGCCCGGCTCCTACGAGCAGTACTTC.

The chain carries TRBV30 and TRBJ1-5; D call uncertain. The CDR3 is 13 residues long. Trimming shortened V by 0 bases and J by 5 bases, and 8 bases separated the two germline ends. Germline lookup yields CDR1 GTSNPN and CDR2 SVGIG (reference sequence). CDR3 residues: CAWSVQSHQPQHF. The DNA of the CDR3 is TGTGCCTGGAGTGTACAGTCGCATCAGCCCCAGCATTTT.

CDR3 DNA sequence: TGCGCCAGCAGCCCAACCGGGACAGGGTCCTACGAGCAGTACTTC. It yields the protein CASSPTGTGSYEQYF. The chain couples TRBV5-1 to TRBJ2-7, with 9 bases aligning to TRBD1. The CDR3 loop spans 15 amino acids. Germline CDR1 and CDR2: SGHRS and YFSETQ. With V trimmed by 4 bases and J by 1 base, 6 bases remained unmatched.

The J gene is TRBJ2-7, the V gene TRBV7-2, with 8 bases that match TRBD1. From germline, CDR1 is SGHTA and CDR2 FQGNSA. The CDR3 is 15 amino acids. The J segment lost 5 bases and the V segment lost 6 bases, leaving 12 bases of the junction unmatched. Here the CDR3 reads CASRSHGQGIDEQYF. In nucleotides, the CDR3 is TGTGCCAGCAGATCACACGGACAGGGAATAGACGAGCAGTACTTC.

The DNA for the CDR3 is TGTGCCAGCAGCTTAGCGCGTGGAGGGTCGTATGGCTACACCTTC. Its protein product is CASSLARGGSYGYTF. This sequence joins TRBV7-9 and TRBJ1-2; no firm D call. The germline V and J ends were trimmed by 0 bases and 5 bases, with 13 bases remaining between them. Looked up from germline, CDR1 is SEHNR and CDR2 is FQNEAQ (reference sequence). The CDR3 is 15 amino acids.

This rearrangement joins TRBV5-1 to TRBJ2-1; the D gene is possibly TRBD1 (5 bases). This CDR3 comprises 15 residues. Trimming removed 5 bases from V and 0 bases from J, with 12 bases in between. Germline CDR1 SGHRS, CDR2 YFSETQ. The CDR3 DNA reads TGCGCCAGCAGGTCGGGTCAGGGCTCCTACAATGAGCAGTTCTTC. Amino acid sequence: CASRSGQGSYNEQFF.

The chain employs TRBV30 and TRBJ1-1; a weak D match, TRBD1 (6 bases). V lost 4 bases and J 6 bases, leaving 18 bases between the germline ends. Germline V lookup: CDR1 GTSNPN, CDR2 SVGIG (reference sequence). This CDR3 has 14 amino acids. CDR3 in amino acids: CAWTLQGGRAEAFF. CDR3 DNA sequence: TGTGCCTGGACTTTACAGGGTGGCCGAGCTGAAGCTTTCTTT.

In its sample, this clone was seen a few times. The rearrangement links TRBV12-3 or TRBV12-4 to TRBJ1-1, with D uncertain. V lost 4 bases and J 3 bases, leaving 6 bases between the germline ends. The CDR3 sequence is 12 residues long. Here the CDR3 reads CASSSHDTEAFF. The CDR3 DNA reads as TGTGCCAGCAGTTCCCATGACACTGAAGCTTTCTTT.

CDR3 nucleotides: TGTGCCAGCAGTTACACACGAACCGGGGAGCTGTTTTTT. Its protein is CASSYTRTGELFF. The V and J genes are TRBV6-6 and TRBJ2-2, with no clear D. Germline V gives CDR1 MNHNY, CDR2 SVGAGI (reference sequence). This CDR3 contains 13 residues. Trimming took off 2 bases at V and 5 bases at J, with 6 bases between the two ends.

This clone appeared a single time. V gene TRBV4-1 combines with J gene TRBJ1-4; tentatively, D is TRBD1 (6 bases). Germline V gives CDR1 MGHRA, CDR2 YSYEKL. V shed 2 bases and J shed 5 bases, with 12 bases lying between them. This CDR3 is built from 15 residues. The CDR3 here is CASSQNGQGNEKLFF. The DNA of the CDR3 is TGCGCCAGCAGCCAAAATGGGCAGGGGAATGAAAAACTGTTTTTT.

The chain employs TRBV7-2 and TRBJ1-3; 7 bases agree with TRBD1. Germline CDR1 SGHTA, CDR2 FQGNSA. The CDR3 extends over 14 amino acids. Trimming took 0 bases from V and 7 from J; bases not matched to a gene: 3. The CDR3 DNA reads TGTGCCAGCAGCTTAGCGCACAGGGGTAACACCATATATTTT. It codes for CASSLAHRGNTIYF.

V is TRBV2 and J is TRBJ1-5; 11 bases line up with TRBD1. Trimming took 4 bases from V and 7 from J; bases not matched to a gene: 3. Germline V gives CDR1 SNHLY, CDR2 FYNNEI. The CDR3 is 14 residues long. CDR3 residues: CASSGTGGRQPQHF. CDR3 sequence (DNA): TGTGCCAGCAGTGGGACAGGGGGCAGGCAGCCCCAGCATTTT. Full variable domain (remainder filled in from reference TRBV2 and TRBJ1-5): EPEVTQTPSHQVTQMGQEVILRCVPISNHLYFYWYRQILGQKVEFLVSFYNNEISEKSEIFDDQFSVERPDGSNFTLKIRSTKLEDSAMYFCASSGTGGRQPQHFGDGTRLSIL.

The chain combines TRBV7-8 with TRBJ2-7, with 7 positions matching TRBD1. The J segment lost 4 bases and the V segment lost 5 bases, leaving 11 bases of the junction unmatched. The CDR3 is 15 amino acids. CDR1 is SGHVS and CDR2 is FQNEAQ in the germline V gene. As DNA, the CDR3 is TGTGCCAGCAGCGAGGCTAGGACAGGCCGGTACGAGCAGTACTTC. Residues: CASSEARTGRYEQYF. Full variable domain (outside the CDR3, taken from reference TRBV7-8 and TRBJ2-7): GAGVSQSPRYKVAKRGQDVALRCDPISGHVSLFWYQQALGQGPEFLTYFQNEAQLDKSGLPSDRFFAERPEGSVSTLKIQRTQQEDSAVYLCASSEARTGRYEQYFGPGTRLTVT.

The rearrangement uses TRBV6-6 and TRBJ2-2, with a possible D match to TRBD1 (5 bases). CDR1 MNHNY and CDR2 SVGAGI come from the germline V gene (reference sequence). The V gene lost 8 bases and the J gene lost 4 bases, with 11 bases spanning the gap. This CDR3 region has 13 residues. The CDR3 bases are TGTGCCAGCGGAGCCGACAGCACCGGGGAGCTGTTTTTT. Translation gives CASGADSTGELFF.

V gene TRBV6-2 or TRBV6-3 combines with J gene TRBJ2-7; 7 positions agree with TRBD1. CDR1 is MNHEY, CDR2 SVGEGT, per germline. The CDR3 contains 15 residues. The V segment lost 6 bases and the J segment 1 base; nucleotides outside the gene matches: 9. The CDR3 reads CASSLTSRGSYEQYF. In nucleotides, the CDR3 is TGTGCCAGCAGCCTGACATCCAGGGGGTCCTACGAGCAGTACTTC.

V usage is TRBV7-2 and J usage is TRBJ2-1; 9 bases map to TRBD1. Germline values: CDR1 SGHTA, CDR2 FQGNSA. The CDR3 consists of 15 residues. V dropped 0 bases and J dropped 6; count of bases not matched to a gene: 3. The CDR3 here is CASSLAGQGFNEQFF. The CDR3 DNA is TGTGCCAGCAGCTTAGCGGGACAGGGATTCAATGAGCAGTTCTTC.

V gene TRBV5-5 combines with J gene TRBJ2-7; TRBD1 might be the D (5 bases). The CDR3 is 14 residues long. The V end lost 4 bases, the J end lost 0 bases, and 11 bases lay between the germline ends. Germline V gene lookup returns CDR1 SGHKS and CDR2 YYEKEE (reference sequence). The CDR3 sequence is CASSPQGYSYEQYF. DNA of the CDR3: TGTGCCAGCAGCCCCCAGGGCTACTCCTACGAGCAGTACTTC.

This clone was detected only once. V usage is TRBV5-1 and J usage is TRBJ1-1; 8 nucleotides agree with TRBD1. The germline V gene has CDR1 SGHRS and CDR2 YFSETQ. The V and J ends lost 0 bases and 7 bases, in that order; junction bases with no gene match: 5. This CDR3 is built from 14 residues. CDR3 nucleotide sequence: TGCGCCAGCAGCTTGGAGGACAGGGACGGTGAAGCTTTCTTT. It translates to CASSLEDRDGEAFF.

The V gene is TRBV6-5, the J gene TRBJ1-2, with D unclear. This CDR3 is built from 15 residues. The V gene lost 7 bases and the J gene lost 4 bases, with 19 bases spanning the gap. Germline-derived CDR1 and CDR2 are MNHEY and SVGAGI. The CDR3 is CASTAGGWSFYGYTF. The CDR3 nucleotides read TGTGCCAGCACCGCGGGTGGCTGGTCCTTCTATGGCTACACCTTC.

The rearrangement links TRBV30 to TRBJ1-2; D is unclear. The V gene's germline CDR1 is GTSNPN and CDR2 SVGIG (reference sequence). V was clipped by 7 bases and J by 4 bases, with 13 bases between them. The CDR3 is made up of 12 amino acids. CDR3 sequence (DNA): TGTGCCTCTCGTCACATCCTCTATGGCTACACCTTC. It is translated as CASRHILYGYTF.

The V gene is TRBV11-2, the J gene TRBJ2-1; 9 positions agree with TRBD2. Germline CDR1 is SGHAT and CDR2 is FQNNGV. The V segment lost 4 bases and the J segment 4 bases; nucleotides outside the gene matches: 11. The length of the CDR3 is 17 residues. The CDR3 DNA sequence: TGTGCCAGCAGCTCATGGGGGCGAGCGGGGGGATACAATGAGCAGTTCTTC. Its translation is CASSSWGRAGGYNEQFF.